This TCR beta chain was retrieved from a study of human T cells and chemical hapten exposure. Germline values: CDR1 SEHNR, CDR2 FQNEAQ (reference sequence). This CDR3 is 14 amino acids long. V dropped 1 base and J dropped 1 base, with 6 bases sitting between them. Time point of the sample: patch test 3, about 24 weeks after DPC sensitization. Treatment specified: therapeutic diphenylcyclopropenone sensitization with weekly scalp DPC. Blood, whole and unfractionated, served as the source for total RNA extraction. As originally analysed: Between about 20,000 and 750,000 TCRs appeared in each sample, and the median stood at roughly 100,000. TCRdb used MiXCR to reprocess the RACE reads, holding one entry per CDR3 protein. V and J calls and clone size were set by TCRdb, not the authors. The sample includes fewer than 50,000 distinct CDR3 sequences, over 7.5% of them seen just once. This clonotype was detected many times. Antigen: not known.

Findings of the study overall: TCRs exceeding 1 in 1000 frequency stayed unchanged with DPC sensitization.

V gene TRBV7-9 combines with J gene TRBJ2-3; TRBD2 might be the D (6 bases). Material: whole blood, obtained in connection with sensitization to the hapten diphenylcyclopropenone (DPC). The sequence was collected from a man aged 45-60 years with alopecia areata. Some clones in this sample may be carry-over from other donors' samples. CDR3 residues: CASSLGEGTDTQYF. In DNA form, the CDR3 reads TGTGCCAGCAGCTTAGGGGAGGGCACAGATACGCAGTATTTT.